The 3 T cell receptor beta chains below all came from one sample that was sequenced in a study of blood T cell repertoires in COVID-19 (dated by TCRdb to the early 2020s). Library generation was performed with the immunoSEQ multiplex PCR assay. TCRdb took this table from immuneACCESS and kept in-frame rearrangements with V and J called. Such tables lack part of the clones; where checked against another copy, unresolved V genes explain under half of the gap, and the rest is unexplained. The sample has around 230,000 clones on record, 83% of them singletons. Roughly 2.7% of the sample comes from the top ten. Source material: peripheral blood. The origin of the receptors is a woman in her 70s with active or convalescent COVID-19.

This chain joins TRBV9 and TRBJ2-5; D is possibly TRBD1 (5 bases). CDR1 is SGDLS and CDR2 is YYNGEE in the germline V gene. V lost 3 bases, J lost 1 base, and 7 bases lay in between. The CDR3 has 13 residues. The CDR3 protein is CASSEGPQETQYF. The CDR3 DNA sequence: TGTGCCAGCAGCGAGGGGCCCCAAGAGACCCAGTACTTC.

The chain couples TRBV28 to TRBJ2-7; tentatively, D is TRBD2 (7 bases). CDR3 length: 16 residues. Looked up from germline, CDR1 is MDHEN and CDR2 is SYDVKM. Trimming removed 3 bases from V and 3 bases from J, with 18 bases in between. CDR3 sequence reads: CASSFGGLLTDYEQYF. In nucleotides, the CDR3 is TGTGCCAGCAGTTTCGGGGGGCTACTAACCGACTACGAGCAGTACTTC.

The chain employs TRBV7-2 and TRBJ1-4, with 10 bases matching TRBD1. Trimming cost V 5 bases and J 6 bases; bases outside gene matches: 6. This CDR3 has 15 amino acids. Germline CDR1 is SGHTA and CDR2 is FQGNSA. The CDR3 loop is CASSLRQGAYEKLFF. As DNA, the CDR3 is TGTGCCAGCAGCCTGAGACAGGGGGCTTATGAAAAACTGTTTTTT.